Below, 8 T cell receptor beta chains from the same sample are listed, as sequenced in a study of STAT3 mutations in large granular lymphocyte leukemia (dated by TCRdb to the late 2010s). Broad study findings and their caveats: At least one immunodominant TCRbeta clonotype was identified in every T-LGLL patient, and multiple immunodominant subclonotypes were identified in about half of the T-LGLL patients.

The library was built by means of the immunoSEQ multiplex PCR assay. TCRdb mirrors the immuneACCESS table, restricted to in-frame sequences. Some clones are absent from its copies; in checked studies, under half trace to an unresolved V gene, and the reason for the others is unknown. In this sample the table shows roughly 11,000 clones, about three quarters of which occur a single time. Jointly, the top ten make up roughly 50% of the sample. For these receptors, no antigen is known. Sequencing was performed on peripheral blood mononuclear cells. Receptors originate from a man aged 60-69 years with T-cell large granular lymphocyte leukemia. Some clones in this sample may be carry-over from other donors' samples. The age is the age at diagnosis.

The chain uses TRBV27 and TRBJ2-1, with 12 bases fitting TRBD2. Germline V gene lookup returns CDR1 MNHEY and CDR2 SMNVEV (reference sequence). This CDR3 comprises 17 residues. V trimming: 5 bases; J trimming: 5 bases; junction bases outside the gene matches: 10. CDR3 sequence reads: CASSPLAGGSEDNEQFF. The CDR3 coding sequence is TGTGCCAGCAGTCCTCTAGCGGGAGGGTCGGAGGACAATGAGCAGTTCTTC.

The chain uses TRBV28 and TRBJ2-7, with D unresolved. In germline, CDR1 is MDHEN, CDR2 SYDVKM. CDR3 length equals 10 residues. V dropped 3 bases and J dropped 5 bases, with 2 bases sitting between them. The CDR3 reads CASSFDEQYF. CDR3 DNA: TGTGCCAGCAGTTTCGACGAGCAGTACTTC.

The rearrangement joins TRBV29-1 to TRBJ2-1, with 11 bases fitting TRBD1. V was pared by 7 bases and J by 5 bases, with 4 bases of the junction left unmatched. Germline-derived CDR1 and CDR2 are SQVTM and ANQGSEA. The CDR3 consists of 13 residues. The CDR3 sequence: CSGGGQGDNEQFF. The CDR3 nucleotides read TGCAGCGGAGGGGGACAGGGGGACAATGAGCAGTTCTTC.

This chain links TRBV30 with TRBJ2-1; 7 bases are shared with TRBD1. V gave up 0 bases and J gave up 7 bases; unmatched junction bases: 0. Germline lookup yields CDR1 GTSNPN and CDR2 SVGIG (reference sequence). The length of the CDR3 is 12 residues. The CDR3 region is CAWSVQGNEQFF. DNA for the CDR3: TGTGCCTGGAGTGTACAGGGGAATGAGCAGTTCTTC.

The sample holds a few counts of this clone. The chain carries TRBV14 and TRBJ1-5; no clear D gene. This CDR3 contains 15 residues. Per germline, CDR1 SGHDN and CDR2 FVKESK. V dropped 1 base and J dropped 0 bases, with 7 bases sitting between them. CDR3: CASSQGGSSNQPQHF. The CDR3 DNA is TGTGCCAGCAGCCAAGGCGGCAGTAGCAATCAGCCCCAGCATTTT.

This chain links TRBV7-2 with TRBJ2-2; D is possibly TRBD1 (7 bases). The CDR3 loop spans 17 amino acids. CDR1 is SGHTA, CDR2 FQGNSA, per germline. Trimming took off 3 bases at V and 3 bases at J, with 17 bases between the two ends. CDR3 in amino acids: CASSLGQGGGYTGELFF. In DNA form, the CDR3 reads TGTGCCAGCAGCTTGGGGCAGGGGGGAGGTTACACCGGGGAGCTGTTTTTT.

This clone came up a few times. V is TRBV1 and J is TRBJ2-3; TRBD2 reflects the table's D call only, with no check against the DNA. TRBV1 counts as a pseudogene. The CDR3 is made up of 12 amino acids. The CDR3 loop reads CTSSQEGGTQYF. In DNA form, the CDR3 reads TGCACCAGCAGCCAAGAGGGCGGGACGCAGTATTTT.

The chain links TRBV2 to TRBJ1-5, with D possibly being TRBD1 (6 bases). Germline V gives CDR1 SNHLY, CDR2 FYNNEI. Between the trimmed V and J ends, which lost 6 bases and 7 bases, there was a span of 16 bases. CDR3 length equals 14 residues. The CDR3 nucleotides read TGTGCCAGCAGCCCACAGGGTTTAGAGCAGCCCCAGCATTTT. Its protein product is CASSPQGLEQPQHF.